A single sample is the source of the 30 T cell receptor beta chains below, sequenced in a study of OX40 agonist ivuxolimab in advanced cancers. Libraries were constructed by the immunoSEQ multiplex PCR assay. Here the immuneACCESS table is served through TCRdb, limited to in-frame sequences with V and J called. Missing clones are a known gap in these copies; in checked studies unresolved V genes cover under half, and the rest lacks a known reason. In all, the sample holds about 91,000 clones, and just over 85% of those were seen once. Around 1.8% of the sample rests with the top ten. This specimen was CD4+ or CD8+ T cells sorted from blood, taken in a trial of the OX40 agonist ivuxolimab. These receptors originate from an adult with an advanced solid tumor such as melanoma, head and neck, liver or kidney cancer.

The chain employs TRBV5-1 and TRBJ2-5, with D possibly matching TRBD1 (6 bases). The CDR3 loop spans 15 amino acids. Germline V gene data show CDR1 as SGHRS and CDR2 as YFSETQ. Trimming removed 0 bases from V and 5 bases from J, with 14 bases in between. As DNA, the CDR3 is TGCGCCAGCAGCTTGGCGGCAGGGGTCTCGGAGACCCAGTACTTC. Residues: CASSLAAGVSETQYF.

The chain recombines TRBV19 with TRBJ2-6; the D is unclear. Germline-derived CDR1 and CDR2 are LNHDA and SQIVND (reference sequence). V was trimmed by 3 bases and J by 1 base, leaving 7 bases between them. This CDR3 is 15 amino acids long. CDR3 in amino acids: CASSIGNSGANVLTF. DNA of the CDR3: TGTGCCAGTAGTATTGGGAATTCTGGGGCCAACGTCCTGACTTTC.

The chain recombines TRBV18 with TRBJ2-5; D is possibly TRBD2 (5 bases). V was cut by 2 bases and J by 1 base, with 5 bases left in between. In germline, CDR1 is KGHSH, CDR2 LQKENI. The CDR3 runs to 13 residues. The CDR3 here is CASSPTSQETQYF. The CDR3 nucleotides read TGTGCCAGCTCACCAACTAGCCAAGAGACCCAGTACTTC. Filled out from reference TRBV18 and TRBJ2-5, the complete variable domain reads NAGVMQNPRHLVRRRGQEARLRCSPMKGHSHVYWYRQLPEEGLKFMVYLQKENIIDESGMPKERFSAEFPKEGPSILRIQQVVRGDSAAYFCASSPTSQETQYFGPGTRLLVL.

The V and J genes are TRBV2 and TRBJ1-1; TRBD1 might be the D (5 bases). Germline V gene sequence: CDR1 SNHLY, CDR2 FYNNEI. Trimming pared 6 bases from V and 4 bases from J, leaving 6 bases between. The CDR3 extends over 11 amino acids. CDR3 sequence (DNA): TGTGCCAGCAGCGGGGGCACTGAAGCTTTCTTT. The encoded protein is CASSGGTEAFF.

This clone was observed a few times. The CDR3 sequence: CASSLGLLETQYF. The CDR3 nucleotides are TGTGCCAGCTCTTTGGGCCTCCTGGAGACCCAGTACTTC. The V call is TRBV9, the J call TRBJ2-5; no reliable D call. Trimming pared 7 bases from V and 5 bases from J, leaving 15 bases between. CDR1 is SGDLS, CDR2 YYNGEE, per germline. This CDR3 comprises 13 residues.

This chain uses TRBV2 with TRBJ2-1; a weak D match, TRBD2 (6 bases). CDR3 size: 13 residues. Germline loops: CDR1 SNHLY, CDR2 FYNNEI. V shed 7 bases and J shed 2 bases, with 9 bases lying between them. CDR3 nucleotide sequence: TGTGCCAGCAATCCTAGCGCCTACAATGAGCAGTTCTTC. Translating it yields CASNPSAYNEQFF.

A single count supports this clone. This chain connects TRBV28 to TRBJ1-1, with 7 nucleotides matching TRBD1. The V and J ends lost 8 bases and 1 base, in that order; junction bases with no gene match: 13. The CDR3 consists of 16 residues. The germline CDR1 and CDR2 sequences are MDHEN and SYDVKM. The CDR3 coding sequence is TGTGCCAGCTTTACCAGACCCGGACAGGCGAACACTGAAGCTTTCTTT. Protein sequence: CASFTRPGQANTEAFF.

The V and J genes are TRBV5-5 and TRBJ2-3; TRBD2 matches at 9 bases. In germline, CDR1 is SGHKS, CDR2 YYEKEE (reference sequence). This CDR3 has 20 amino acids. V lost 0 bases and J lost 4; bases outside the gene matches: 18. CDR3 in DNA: TGTGCCAGCAGCTTGGAAATACGGTTTGGGCTAGCGGGGAGGTCAGATACGCAGTATTTT. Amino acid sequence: CASSLEIRFGLAGRSDTQYF.

The CDR3 loop reads CASSYELEQYF. The DNA of the CDR3 is TGTGCCAGCAGTTACGAACTTGAGCAGTACTTC. J is TRBJ2-7 and V is TRBV6-5; D gene ambiguous. V lost 2 bases and J 7 bases, leaving 6 bases between the germline ends. Per germline, CDR1 MNHEY and CDR2 SVGAGI. This CDR3 is built from 11 residues.

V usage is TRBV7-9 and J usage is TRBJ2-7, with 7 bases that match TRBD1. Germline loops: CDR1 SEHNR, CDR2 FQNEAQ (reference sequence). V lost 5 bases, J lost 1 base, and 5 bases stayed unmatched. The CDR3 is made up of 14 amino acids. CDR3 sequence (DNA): TGTGCCAGCAGCCAACAGGGGCGATCCTACGAGCAGTACTTC. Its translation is CASSQQGRSYEQYF.

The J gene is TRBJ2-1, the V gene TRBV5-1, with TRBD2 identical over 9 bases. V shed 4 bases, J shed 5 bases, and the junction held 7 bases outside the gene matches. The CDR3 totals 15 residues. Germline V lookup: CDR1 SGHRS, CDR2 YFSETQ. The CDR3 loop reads CASSRLAEANNEQFF. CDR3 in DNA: TGCGCCAGCAGCCGACTAGCGGAGGCTAACAATGAGCAGTTCTTC.

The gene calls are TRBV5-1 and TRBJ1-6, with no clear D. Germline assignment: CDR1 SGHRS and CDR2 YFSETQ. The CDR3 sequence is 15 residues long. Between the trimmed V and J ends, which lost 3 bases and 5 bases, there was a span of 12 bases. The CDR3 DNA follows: TGCGCCAGCAGCTCCCAAGGCGGGGATAATTCACCCCTCCACTTT. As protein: CASSSQGGDNSPLHF.

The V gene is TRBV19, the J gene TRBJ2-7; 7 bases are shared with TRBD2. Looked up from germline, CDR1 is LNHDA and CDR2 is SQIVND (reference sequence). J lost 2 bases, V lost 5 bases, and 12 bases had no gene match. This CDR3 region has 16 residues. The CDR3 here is CASSPLTGGSPYEQYF. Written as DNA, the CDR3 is TGTGCCAGTAGTCCCCTAACGGGCGGGAGCCCCTACGAGCAGTACTTC.

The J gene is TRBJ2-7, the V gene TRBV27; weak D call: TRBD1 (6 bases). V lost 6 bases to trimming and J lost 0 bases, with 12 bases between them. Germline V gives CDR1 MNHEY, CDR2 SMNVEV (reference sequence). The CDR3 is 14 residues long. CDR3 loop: CASRVGGSSYEQYF. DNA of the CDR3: TGTGCCAGCAGGGTAGGGGGAAGCTCCTACGAGCAGTACTTC.

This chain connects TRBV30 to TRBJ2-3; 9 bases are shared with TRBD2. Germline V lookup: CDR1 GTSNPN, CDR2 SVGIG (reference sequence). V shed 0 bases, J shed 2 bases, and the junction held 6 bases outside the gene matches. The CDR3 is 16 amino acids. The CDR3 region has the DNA TGTGCCTGGAGTGTTGGTGCGGGGGGGATCACAGATACGCAGTATTTT. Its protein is CAWSVGAGGITDTQYF.

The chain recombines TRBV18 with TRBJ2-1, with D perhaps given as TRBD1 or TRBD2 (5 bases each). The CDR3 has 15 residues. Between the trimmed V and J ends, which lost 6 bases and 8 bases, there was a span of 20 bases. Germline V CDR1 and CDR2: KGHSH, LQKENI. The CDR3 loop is CASSPLTGARDEQFF. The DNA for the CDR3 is TGTGCCAGCTCTCCTTTAACCGGGGCCAGGGATGAGCAGTTCTTC.

For the CDR3, the DNA is TGTGCCAGCAAAAGGAGGGTCCAAGAGACCCAGTACTTC. This translates into CASKRRVQETQYF. The chain employs TRBV28 and TRBJ2-5, with D tentatively TRBD2 (6 bases). This CDR3 contains 13 residues. Germline V gene data show CDR1 as MDHEN and CDR2 as SYDVKM. V was cut by 7 bases and J by 1 base, with 10 bases left in between.

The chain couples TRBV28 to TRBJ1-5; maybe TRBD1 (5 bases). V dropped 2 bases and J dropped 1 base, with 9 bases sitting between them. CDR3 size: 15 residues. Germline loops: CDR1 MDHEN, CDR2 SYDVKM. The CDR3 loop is CASSLGGGSNQPQHF. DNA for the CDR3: TGTGCCAGCAGTTTAGGGGGGGGGAGCAATCAGCCCCAGCATTTT.

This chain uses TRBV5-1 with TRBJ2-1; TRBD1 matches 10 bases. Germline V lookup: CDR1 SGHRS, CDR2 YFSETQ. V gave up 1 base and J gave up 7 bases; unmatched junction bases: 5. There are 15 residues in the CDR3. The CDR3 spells CASSLWDRGSNEQFF. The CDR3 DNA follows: TGCGCCAGCAGCTTGTGGGACAGGGGATCGAATGAGCAGTTCTTC.

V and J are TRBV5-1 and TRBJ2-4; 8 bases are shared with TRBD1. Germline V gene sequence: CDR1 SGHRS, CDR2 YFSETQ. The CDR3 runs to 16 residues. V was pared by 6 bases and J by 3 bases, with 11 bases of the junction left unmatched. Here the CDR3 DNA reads TGCGCCAGCACCCAGACAGGGGTCGACGGCAAAAACATTCAGTACTTC. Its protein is CASTQTGVDGKNIQYF.

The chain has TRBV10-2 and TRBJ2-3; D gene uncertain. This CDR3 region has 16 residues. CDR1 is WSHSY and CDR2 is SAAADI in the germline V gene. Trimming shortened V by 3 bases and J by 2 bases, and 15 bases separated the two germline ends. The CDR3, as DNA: TGCGCCAGCAGTGAATGGACCGCCGTGAACACAGATACGCAGTATTTT. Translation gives CASSEWTAVNTDTQYF.

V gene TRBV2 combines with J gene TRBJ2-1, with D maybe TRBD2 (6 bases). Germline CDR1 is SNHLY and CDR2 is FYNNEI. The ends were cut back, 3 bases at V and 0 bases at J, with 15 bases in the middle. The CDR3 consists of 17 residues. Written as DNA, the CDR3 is TGTGCCAGCAGTGATGAGACTAGAGGGAGCTCCTACAATGAGCAGTTCTTC. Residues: CASSDETRGSSYNEQFF. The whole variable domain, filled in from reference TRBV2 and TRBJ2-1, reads EPEVTQTPSHQVTQMGQEVILRCVPISNHLYFYWYRQILGQKVEFLVSFYNNEISEKSEIFDDQFSVERPDGSNFTLKIRSTKLEDSAMYFCASSDETRGSSYNEQFFGPGTRLTVL.

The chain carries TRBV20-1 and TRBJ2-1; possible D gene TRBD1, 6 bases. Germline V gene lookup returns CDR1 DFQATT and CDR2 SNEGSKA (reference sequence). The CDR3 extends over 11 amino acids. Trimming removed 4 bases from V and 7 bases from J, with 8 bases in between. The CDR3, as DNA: TGCAGTGCTAACAGGGCGAATGAGCAGTTCTTC. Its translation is CSANRANEQFF.

The CDR3 protein is CASSTDRIYGYTF. The CDR3 nucleotides are TGTGCCAGTAGTACGGACCGAATCTATGGCTACACCTTC. J is TRBJ1-2 and V is TRBV19; D is undetermined. This CDR3 contains 13 residues. Trimming removed 4 bases from V and 4 bases from J, with 10 bases in between. The V gene's germline CDR1 is LNHDA and CDR2 SQIVND (reference sequence). Full variable domain (outside the CDR3, taken from reference TRBV19 and TRBJ1-2): DGGITQSPKYLFRKEGQNVTLSCEQNLNHDAMYWYRQDPGQGLRLIYYSQIVNDFQKGDIAEGYSVSREKKESFPLTVTSAQKNPTAFYLCASSTDRIYGYTFGSGTRLTVV.

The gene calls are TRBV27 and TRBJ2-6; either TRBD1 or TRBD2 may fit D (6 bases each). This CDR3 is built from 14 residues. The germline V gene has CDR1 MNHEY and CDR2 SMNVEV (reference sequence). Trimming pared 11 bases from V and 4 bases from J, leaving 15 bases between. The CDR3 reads CAVGGRVGANVLTF. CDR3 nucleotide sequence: TGTGCCGTAGGGGGGCGTGTGGGGGCCAACGTCCTGACTTTC.

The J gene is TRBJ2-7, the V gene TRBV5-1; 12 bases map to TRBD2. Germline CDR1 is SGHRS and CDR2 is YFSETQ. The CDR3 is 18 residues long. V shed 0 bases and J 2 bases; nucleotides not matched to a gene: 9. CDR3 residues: CASSLAILAGGLTYEQYF. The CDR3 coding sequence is TGCGCCAGCAGCTTGGCGATACTAGCGGGAGGCCTGACCTACGAGCAGTACTTC.

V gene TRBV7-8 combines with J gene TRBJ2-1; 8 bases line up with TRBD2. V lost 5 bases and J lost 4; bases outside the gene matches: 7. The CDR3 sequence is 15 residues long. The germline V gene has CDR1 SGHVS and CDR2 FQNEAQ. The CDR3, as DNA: TGTGCCAGCAGCATACCGGGGGGGTTGTACAATGAGCAGTTCTTC. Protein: CASSIPGGLYNEQFF. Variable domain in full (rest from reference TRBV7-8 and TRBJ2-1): GAGVSQSPRYKVAKRGQDVALRCDPISGHVSLFWYQQALGQGPEFLTYFQNEAQLDKSGLPSDRFFAERPEGSVSTLKIQRTQQEDSAVYLCASSIPGGLYNEQFFGPGTRLTVL.

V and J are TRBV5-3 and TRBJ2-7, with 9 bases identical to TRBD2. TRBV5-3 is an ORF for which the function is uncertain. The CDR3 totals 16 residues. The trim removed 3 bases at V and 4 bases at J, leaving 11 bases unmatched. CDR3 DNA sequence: TGTGCCAGAAGCTCTCCGCGACTAGCGGATAAGTACGAGCAGTACTTC. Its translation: CARSSPRLADKYEQYF.

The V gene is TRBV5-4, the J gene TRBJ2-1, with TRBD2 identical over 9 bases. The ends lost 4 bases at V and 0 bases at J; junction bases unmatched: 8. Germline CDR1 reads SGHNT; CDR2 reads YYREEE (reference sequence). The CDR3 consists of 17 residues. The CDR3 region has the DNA TGTGCCAGCAGCCCGGGGACTAGCTCGCCCTCCTACAATGAGCAGTTCTTC. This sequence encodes CASSPGTSSPSYNEQFF. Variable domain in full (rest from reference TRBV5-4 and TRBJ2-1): ETGVTQSPTHLIKTRGQQVTLRCSSQSGHNTVSWYQQALGQGPQFIFQYYREEENGRGNFPPRFSGLQFPNYSSELNVNALELDDSALYLCASSPGTSSPSYNEQFFGPGTRLTVL.

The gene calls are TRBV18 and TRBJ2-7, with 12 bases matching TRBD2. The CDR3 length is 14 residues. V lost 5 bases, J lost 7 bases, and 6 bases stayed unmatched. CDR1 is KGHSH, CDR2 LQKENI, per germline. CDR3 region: CASSALAGGWEQYF. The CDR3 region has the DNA TGTGCCAGCTCAGCACTAGCGGGAGGATGGGAGCAGTACTTC.